This TCR beta chain was captured in a study of long-term antiretroviral therapy in people with HIV. As concerns this clone: Antigen unknown.

Treated in the United States were all of the participants with HIV. A v3.0 immunoSEQ assay was performed at survey level. Generated by immunoSEQ multiplex PCR, the TCRdb table keeps only in-frame clones and is missing some. The table lists around 20,000 clones, 84% of them singletons. V was shortened by 0 bases and J by 0 bases, with 9 bases between the two germline ends. Germline V gene data show CDR1 as SGHNT and CDR2 as YYREEE (reference sequence). The CDR3 totals 15 residues. Whole-study results and caveats: Post-ART, diversity grew, though it stayed under transplant donor control levels. Clones that had undergone expansion before ART dominated the repertoire at all time points. Repertoires in HIV (unlike those of controls) had narrower CDR3 length ranges.

V usage is TRBV5-4 and J usage is TRBJ2-5, with D tentatively TRBD1 (6 bases). The sample here was unsorted PBMCs, taken 0.9 years after starting antiretroviral therapy. The TCR was taken from a man aged 18 to 29 with HIV. CDR3 DNA: TGTGCCAGCAGCTTGGCAGGGGTGCACCAAGAGACCCAGTACTTC. It specifies CASSLAGVHQETQYF.